The TCR beta chain described here comes from a study of blood T cell repertoires in COVID-19. The overall study: Both acute and convalescent COVID-19 samples were obtained from the United States, Italy and Spain. Nucleic acid was either cDNA or gDNA, and it came from T cells, B-cell-depleted T cells, or PBMCs.

Per the study methods: By means of reference gene primer amplification, nucleated cell counts were estimated. Assay: immunoSEQ multiplex PCR; the TCRdb copy retains only in-frame clones and omits some. From that table come the V and J calls and clone size; the DNA was used to work out D and trimming. The sample holds about 200,000 clones, around 85% seen once. The CDR3 runs 15 residues. Trimming left V 3 bases short and J 0 bases short, with 12 bases between. Germline CDR1 reads LGHDT; CDR2 reads YNNKEL (reference sequence). The V gene is TRBV3-1 (or the pseudogene TRBV3-2), the J gene TRBJ2-7; tentative D call: TRBD2 (6 bases). The TCR comes from a man aged 45-65 years who had recovered from COVID-19. The sample taken for sequencing was peripheral blood. CDR3 bases: TGTGCCAGCAGCCATGGAGGGGAGAGCTCCTACGAGCAGTACTTC. Its protein is CASSHGGESSYEQYF.